This passage covers 7 T cell receptor beta chains from one sample sequenced in a study of blood T cell repertoires in COVID-19. Assay: immunoSEQ multiplex PCR; the TCRdb copy retains only in-frame clones and omits some. This table holds roughly 220,000 clones, around 90% found once. Sequenced: peripheral blood. Receptors originate from a man between 60 and 70 years old with acute or convalescent COVID-19.

This clone was found many times. V gene TRBV5-6 combines with J gene TRBJ2-3, with a possible D match to TRBD2 (5 bases). CDR1 and CDR2 from the germline V gene are SGHDT and YYEEEE. This CDR3 has 16 residues. V lost 3 bases and J 0 bases, leaving 14 bases between the germline ends. The CDR3 spells CASSSVRVQSTDTQYF. The CDR3 coding sequence is TGTGCCAGCAGCTCGGTGCGGGTCCAGAGCACAGATACGCAGTATTTT.

The chain combines TRBV7-2 with TRBJ1-6; 7 bases are a match to TRBD1. This CDR3 is 15 amino acids long. Germline V gives CDR1 SGHTA, CDR2 FQGNSA. J was trimmed by 6 bases and V by 3 bases; bases with no gene match: 5. CDR3 sequence (DNA): TGTGCCAGCAGCTTCTCCGGGACAGCTAATTCACCCCTCCACTTT. Its protein is CASSFSGTANSPLHF.

CDR3 DNA: TGTGCCAGCCGGGCAACTAATGAAAAACTGTTTTTT. Its protein product is CASRATNEKLFF. The V and J genes are TRBV6-5 and TRBJ1-4; no definite D call. V was clipped by 8 bases and J by 0 bases, with 4 bases between them. Germline V gene sequence: CDR1 MNHEY, CDR2 SVGAGI. The CDR3 totals 12 residues.

The V gene is TRBV9, the J gene TRBJ2-5; TRBD2 matches at 11 bases. Germline CDR1 and CDR2: SGDLS and YYNGEE. V was clipped by 3 bases and J by 5 bases; unmatched bases: 6. CDR3 size: 15 residues. Here the CDR3 DNA reads TGTGCCAGCAGCGGTAGCGGGGGGGCTTTCGAGACCCAGTACTTC. It codes for CASSGSGGAFETQYF.

This rearrangement joins TRBV3-1 (or the pseudogene TRBV3-2) to TRBJ2-7, with TRBD2 as a possible D gene (6 bases). Germline V gene data show CDR1 as LGHDT and CDR2 as YNNKEL (reference sequence). V was cut by 4 bases and J by 2 bases, with 15 bases left in between. The CDR3 extends over 15 amino acids. The DNA for the CDR3 is TGTGCCAGCAGCCTCGGGCAGGCGGGGACCTACGAGCAGTACTTC. It encodes CASSLGQAGTYEQYF.

The V call is TRBV25-1, the J call TRBJ1-2; possible D gene TRBD1, 6 bases. V was trimmed by 5 bases and J by 8 bases, leaving 15 bases between them. Germline CDR1 MGHDK, CDR2 SYGVNS. This CDR3 spans 13 amino acids. CDR3 sequence: CASSPPGGLGYTF. In DNA, the CDR3 is TGTGCCAGCAGTCCCCCCGGGGGGCTGGGCTACACCTTC.

This clone showed up just a few times. V is TRBV7-2 and J is TRBJ1-1; the D is unclear. This CDR3 is built from 13 residues. Germline V lookup: CDR1 SGHTA, CDR2 FQGNSA. V dropped 5 bases and J dropped 4 bases, with 11 bases sitting between them. The CDR3 bases are TGTGCCAGCAGCGTGAGGGTTGGCACTGAAGCTTTCTTT. This gives the protein CASSVRVGTEAFF. Filled out from reference TRBV7-2 and TRBJ1-1, the complete variable domain reads GAGVSQSPSNKVTEKGKDVELRCDPISGHTALYWYRQSLGQGLEFLIYFQGNSAPDKSGLPSDRFSAERTGGSVSTLTIQRTQQEDSAVYLCASSVRVGTEAFFGQGTRLTVV.